This T cell receptor beta chain was sequenced for a study of beta chain features in type 1 diabetes. Study-wide background: In all, approximately 100,000,000 sorted cells from all samples were analyzed.

Study-wide findings and caveats: Within each of all four CD4+ subsets, Type 1 diabetes patients had TCRB CDR3s that were moderately but significantly shorter.

The sequenced template was cDNA made from the entire isolated RNA. Clones were read by immunoSEQ multiplex PCR, and TCRdb kept only the in-frame ones, dropping some. The sample contains about 260,000 clones, roughly 20% of which appear only once. With respect to this clone: The antigen remains undetermined.

V was shortened by 3 bases and J by 5 bases, with 14 bases between the two germline ends. The germline V gene has CDR1 GTSNPN and CDR2 SVGIG (reference sequence). The CDR3 consists of 14 residues. The sequenced sample consisted of naive CD4+ T cells from blood. The gene calls are TRBV30 and TRBJ1-5; D remains unclear. The sequence derives from a woman in her thirties or forties with type 1 diabetes. This CDR3 reads CAWSRGREDQPQHF. The CDR3 nucleotides read TGTGCCTGGAGCCGGGGAAGGGAAGATCAGCCCCAGCATTTT.